The 32 T cell receptor beta chains below come from one sample, sequenced in a study of blood T cell repertoires in COVID-19. The repertoire was sequenced with immunoSEQ multiplex PCR; TCRdb's copy has only in-frame clones and lacks some. The sample has about 240,000 clones, more than 75% seen once. The sequenced material came from PBMCs or T cells enriched from blood (not recorded which). These receptors all stem from a woman aged 40 to 49 with acute COVID-19.

The chain carries TRBV2 and TRBJ2-7; possibly TRBD2 for D (5 bases). This CDR3 has 14 amino acids. Trimming took 6 bases from V and 7 from J, leaving 19 bases between them. The germline V gene encodes CDR1 SNHLY and CDR2 FYNNEI. The CDR3 nucleotides read TGTGCCAGCAGCCTAACGGGAACGTCGGGTGAGCAGTACTTC. This sequence encodes CASSLTGTSGEQYF.

The chain uses TRBV11-3 and TRBJ1-5, with a possible D match to TRBD1 (5 bases). V gave up 5 bases and J gave up 6 bases, with 11 bases separating them. This CDR3 region has 13 residues. CDR1 is SGHNT, CDR2 YENEEA, per germline. The CDR3 is CASSLHGGQPQHF. CDR3 sequence (DNA): TGTGCCAGCAGCCTCCACGGGGGTCAGCCCCAGCATTTT.

The CDR3 protein is CASSESGTGVYEQYF. The CDR3 DNA reads as TGCGCCAGCAGTGAGTCCGGGACAGGGGTCTACGAGCAGTACTTC. J is TRBJ2-7 and V is TRBV10-1; 10 bases align to TRBD1. Germline lookup yields CDR1 WNHNN and CDR2 SYGVQD (reference sequence). The CDR3 is 15 amino acids. Losses at the gene ends were 0 bases for V and 3 bases for J; bases not matched to a gene: 2.

This chain joins TRBV19 and TRBJ2-2, with 10 bases fitting TRBD2. V lost 9 bases to trimming and J lost 7 bases; unmatched junction nucleotides: 17. The CDR3 covers 17 residues. The germline V gene encodes CDR1 LNHDA and CDR2 SQIVND (reference sequence). CDR3 bases: TGTGCCAGCGTCTCGATTAAGTTAGCGGGAGGAGGCGGGGAGCTGTTTTTT. It specifies CASVSIKLAGGGGELFF.

This CDR3 reads CASIWTSGKNEQFF. The CDR3 coding sequence is TGTGCCAGCATTTGGACTAGCGGGAAGAATGAGCAGTTCTTC. The chain employs TRBV6-5 and TRBJ2-1; 12 bases match TRBD2. Germline V gives CDR1 MNHEY, CDR2 SVGAGI. The J segment lost 7 bases and the V segment lost 7 bases, leaving 5 bases of the junction unmatched. CDR3 length: 14 residues.

In the case of this clone: Compared with germline, one end of the junction differs, possibly owing to a read error. The gene calls are TRBV18 and TRBJ2-7; 7 bases align to TRBD2. Per germline, CDR1 KGHSH and CDR2 LQKENI. CDR3 length: 14 residues. The CDR3 region has the DNA TGTGCCAGCTCCCCACCGGGGGGAACCTACGAGCAGTACTTC. Its translation: CASSPPGGTYEQYF.

The rearrangement uses TRBV4-1 and TRBJ1-1; TRBD1 matches 7 bases. The V gene's germline CDR1 is MGHRA and CDR2 YSYEKL. V was clipped by 3 bases and J by 1 base; unmatched bases: 5. The CDR3 length is 15 residues. In nucleotides, the CDR3 is TGCGCCAGCAGCCAGAGGGGACAGAGGAACACTGAAGCTTTCTTT. As protein: CASSQRGQRNTEAFF.

The rearrangement uses TRBV18 and TRBJ2-7; tentatively, D is TRBD2 (5 bases). Per the germline V gene, CDR1 is KGHSH and CDR2 is LQKENI. The CDR3 runs to 14 residues. V lost 8 bases to trimming and J lost 0 bases, with 14 bases between them. The DNA of the CDR3 is TGTGCCAGCACCCTGGAGGAAAGCTCCTACGAGCAGTACTTC. Translation: CASTLEESSYEQYF.

The V call is TRBV7-3, the J call TRBJ2-5, with a tentative D call TRBD1 (5 bases). V lost 2 bases and J lost 2, with 6 bases in between. From germline, CDR1 is SGHTA and CDR2 FQGTGA. The CDR3 sequence is 13 residues long. CDR3 bases: TGTGCCAGCAGCTTAGACAGACAAGAGACCCAGTACTTC. This gives the protein CASSLDRQETQYF.

The chain has TRBV21-1 and TRBJ1-5; the table's D gene call, TRBD1, was not cross checked with the DNA. TRBV21-1 is flagged as a pseudogene. The length of the CDR3 is 15 residues. CDR3 in DNA: TGTGCCAGCAGCAAACCGAGGGGGAGCAATCAGCCCCAGCATTTT. This encodes CASSKPRGSNQPQHF.

The rearrangement links TRBV7-9 to TRBJ2-5; 8 bases map to TRBD1. Germline lookup yields CDR1 SEHNR and CDR2 FQNEAQ (reference sequence). V gave up 5 bases and J gave up 1 base; unmatched junction bases: 6. The CDR3 is made up of 15 amino acids. CDR3 in amino acids: CASSLTGGPQETQYF. The CDR3 region has the DNA TGTGCCAGCAGCCTAACAGGGGGGCCCCAAGAGACCCAGTACTTC.

The V and J genes are TRBV15 and TRBJ1-4; D is unresolved. The germline V and J ends were trimmed by 3 bases and 0 bases, with 11 bases remaining between them. Per germline, CDR1 LNHNV and CDR2 YYDKDF (reference sequence). The CDR3 length is 16 residues. For the CDR3, the DNA is TGTGCCACCAGCAGGGCTATGGGAGCAACTAATGAAAAACTGTTTTTT. Its protein is CATSRAMGATNEKLFF. The full variable domain, in which reference TRBV15 and TRBJ1-4 provide the parts outside the CDR3, is DAMVIQNPRYQVTQFGKPVTLSCSQTLNHNVMYWYQQKSSQAPKLLFHYYDKDFNNEADTPDNFQSRRPNTSFCFLDIRSPGLGDTAMYLCATSRAMGATNEKLFFGSGTQLSVL.

V usage is TRBV7-9 and J usage is TRBJ2-3, with 10 bases identical to TRBD2. The germline V gene encodes CDR1 SEHNR and CDR2 FQNEAQ (reference sequence). V lost 5 bases, J lost 3 bases, and 5 bases stayed unmatched. The CDR3 is 15 residues long. The CDR3 loop is CASSRGTSETDTQYF. In DNA, the CDR3 is TGTGCCAGCAGCCGCGGGACTAGCGAGACAGATACGCAGTATTTT.

The chain carries TRBV7-9 and TRBJ1-1; possibly TRBD1 for D (5 bases). Germline CDR1 SEHNR, CDR2 FQNEAQ (reference sequence). The CDR3 is made up of 12 amino acids. V gave up 7 bases and J gave up 1 base, with 7 bases separating them. CDR3 sequence: CASNTGNTEAFF. In nucleotides, the CDR3 is TGTGCCAGCAATACAGGGAACACTGAAGCTTTCTTT.

The chain joins TRBV28 to TRBJ1-1, with D maybe TRBD1 (6 bases). Germline CDR1 and CDR2: MDHEN and SYDVKM. The V gene lost 7 bases and the J gene lost 0 bases, with 9 bases spanning the gap. There are 13 residues in the CDR3. The CDR3 sequence: CASMGQMNTEAFF. The CDR3 bases are TGTGCCAGCATGGGACAAATGAACACTGAAGCTTTCTTT.

The chain joins TRBV9 to TRBJ2-1, with TRBD2 matching over 9 bases. The ends lost 7 bases at V and 0 bases at J; junction bases unmatched: 8. The CDR3 covers 16 residues. The germline V gene encodes CDR1 SGDLS and CDR2 YYNGEE. This chain's CDR3 is CASSAGGLSSYNEQFF. CDR3 coding DNA: TGTGCCAGCTCAGCGGGAGGCCTTAGCTCCTACAATGAGCAGTTCTTC.

The chain is built from TRBV5-1 and TRBJ2-7, with 9 bases matching TRBD2. The CDR3 consists of 15 residues. V lost 2 bases and J lost 0; bases outside the gene matches: 3. Germline V gene data show CDR1 as SGHRS and CDR2 as YFSETQ. CDR3 loop: CASSLGGRASYEQYF. The CDR3 DNA sequence: TGCGCCAGCAGCTTAGGCGGGAGGGCCTCCTACGAGCAGTACTTC.

The sample holds a few counts of this clone. The CDR3: CASSFRDFRREAFF. The CDR3 nucleotides read TGTGCCAGCAGTTTTCGGGACTTCAGACGTGAAGCTTTCTTT. The gene calls are TRBV6-2 or TRBV6-3 and TRBJ1-1; TRBD1 might be the D (5 bases). There are 14 residues in the CDR3. Deletions cut 4 bases from V and 7 bases from J, with 16 bases between. Germline V gene sequence: CDR1 MNHEY, CDR2 SVGEGT.

The V call is TRBV7-6, the J call TRBJ1-4; 7 nucleotides agree with TRBD1. Trimming at V came to 5 bases and at J to 8 bases, leaving 11 bases not matched to a gene. CDR1 and CDR2 from the germline V gene are SGHVS and FNYEAQ. This CDR3 spans 15 amino acids. CDR3 amino acids: CASSPREGAGEKLFF. The DNA of the CDR3 is TGTGCCAGCAGCCCCCGCGAGGGGGCTGGGGAAAAACTGTTTTTT.

CDR3 amino acids: CASSKEEGRGNEGNYGYTF. The CDR3 DNA follows: TGTGCCAGCAGCAAAGAGGAGGGCAGGGGGAATGAAGGAAACTATGGCTACACCTTC. V and J are TRBV21-1 and TRBJ1-2; the table calls TRBD1, which could not be checked here. TRBV21-1 is termed a pseudogene. CDR3 length equals 19 residues.

The chain recombines TRBV6-5 with TRBJ2-1; the match to TRBD2 covers 11 bases. CDR1 and CDR2 (germline): MNHEY, SVGAGI. The ends lost 6 bases at V and 8 bases at J; junction bases unmatched: 9. This CDR3 spans 15 amino acids. The DNA of the CDR3 is TGTGCCAGCAGGAGCACTAGCGGGAGTTCCCATGAGCAGTTCTTC. The encoded protein is CASRSTSGSSHEQFF.

The chain recombines TRBV10-3 with TRBJ2-7; 13 positions agree with TRBD2. Germline V gene sequence: CDR1 ENHRY, CDR2 SYGVKD. J was trimmed by 2 bases and V by 7 bases; bases with no gene match: 5. The CDR3 sequence is 15 residues long. CDR3 loop: CAIKGLAGPPYEQYF. As DNA, the CDR3 is TGTGCCATCAAGGGACTAGCGGGGCCCCCCTACGAGCAGTACTTC.

This clone was seen only once. The chain employs TRBV11-3 and TRBJ2-7; 11 bases match TRBD1. V lost 4 bases, J lost 2 bases, and 4 bases stayed unmatched. This CDR3 region has 15 residues. The germline V gene encodes CDR1 SGHNT and CDR2 YENEEA. The CDR3, as DNA: TGTGCCAGCAGCTACCCGGGACAGGGGGCCTACGAGCAGTACTTC. It translates to CASSYPGQGAYEQYF.

The V and J genes are TRBV11-2 and TRBJ1-2, with 8 bases matching TRBD1. Trimming took 0 bases from V and 5 from J; bases not matched to a gene: 5. The CDR3 has 15 amino acids. The germline CDR1 and CDR2 sequences are SGHAT and FQNNGV. Here the CDR3 DNA reads TGTGCCAGCAGCTTAGATTCAGGGGGCCGGTATGGCTACACCTTC. Translation gives CASSLDSGGRYGYTF.

This clone showed up just once. In the same sample, other DNA sequences code for this CDR3. The chain links TRBV7-9 to TRBJ1-2; 9 bases agree with TRBD1. V lost 3 bases, J lost 5 bases, and 1 base stayed unmatched. Germline V gives CDR1 SEHNR, CDR2 FQNEAQ (reference sequence). The CDR3 has 13 residues. As DNA, the CDR3 is TGTGCCAGCAGCTTGGGACAGGGTTATGGCTACACCTTC. It is translated as CASSLGQGYGYTF. Looking up the rest from reference TRBV7-9 and TRBJ1-2 gives the full variable domain: DTGVSQNPRHKITKRGQNVTFRCDPISEHNRLYWYRQTLGQGPEFLTYFQNEAQLEKSRLLSDRFSAERPKGSFSTLEIQRTEQGDSAMYLCASSLGQGYGYTFGSGTRLTVV.

The chain links TRBV19 to TRBJ2-7; D uncertain. This CDR3 has 14 residues. V shed 5 bases and J shed 2 bases, with 13 bases lying between them. Looked up from germline, CDR1 is LNHDA and CDR2 is SQIVND (reference sequence). The CDR3 DNA sequence: TGTGCCAGTAGTTCATCACACGGAGCCTACGAGCAGTACTTC. Translation gives CASSSSHGAYEQYF.

The chain carries TRBV7-9 and TRBJ2-1, with TRBD2 matching over 8 bases. The CDR3 is made up of 14 amino acids. CDR1 SEHNR and CDR2 FQNEAQ come from the germline V gene (reference sequence). Germline trimming cut 2 bases from V and 5 bases from J; bases unmatched to any gene: 2. The DNA for the CDR3 is TGTGCCAGCAGCTTATCCGGGAGGGACAATGAGCAGTTCTTC. This gives the protein CASSLSGRDNEQFF.

The chain carries TRBV5-1 and TRBJ2-1, with D possibly being TRBD1 (6 bases). Germline V gene data show CDR1 as SGHRS and CDR2 as YFSETQ. The length of the CDR3 is 13 residues. Trimming shortened V by 3 bases and J by 5 bases, and 9 bases separated the two germline ends. CDR3 in DNA: TGCGCCAGCAGCTGGGACACCAACAATGAGCAGTTCTTC. This sequence encodes CASSWDTNNEQFF.

The rearrangement links TRBV5-1 to TRBJ2-3; TRBD2 matches at 12 bases. This CDR3 has 16 amino acids. Trimming took 4 bases from V and 3 from J; bases not matched to a gene: 6. Germline V CDR1 and CDR2: SGHRS, YFSETQ. CDR3 sequence (DNA): TGCGCCAGCAGCCCACTCGGACTAGCGGGGACAGATACGCAGTATTTT. Translating it yields CASSPLGLAGTDTQYF.

As DNA, the CDR3 is TGTGCCACCACCCGAGAGGCGGATCCGGGTGATACGCAGTATTTT. Translated: CATTREADPGDTQYF. This sequence joins TRBV15 and TRBJ2-3; D gene ambiguous. This CDR3 has 15 residues. V was trimmed by 7 bases and J by 6 bases, leaving 20 bases between them. CDR1 and CDR2 from the germline V gene are LNHNV and YYDKDF (reference sequence). Based on the CDR3 plus reference TRBV15 and TRBJ2-3, the full variable domain is DAMVIQNPRYQVTQFGKPVTLSCSQTLNHNVMYWYQQKSSQAPKLLFHYYDKDFNNEADTPDNFQSRRPNTSFCFLDIRSPGLGDTAMYLCATTREADPGDTQYFGPGTRLTVL.

This sequence joins TRBV19 and TRBJ2-1; 10 bases align to TRBD2. Germline CDR1 and CDR2: LNHDA and SQIVND (reference sequence). The CDR3 spans 14 residues. V shed 5 bases and J 7 bases; nucleotides not matched to a gene: 5. This chain's CDR3 is CASSPAGGNNEQFF. The CDR3 nucleotides are TGTGCCAGTAGTCCAGCGGGAGGGAATAATGAGCAGTTCTTC.

The gene calls are TRBV5-4 and TRBJ2-5; 9 positions match TRBD1. The CDR3 length is 13 residues. Germline V gene lookup returns CDR1 SGHNT and CDR2 YYREEE (reference sequence). J lost 5 bases, V lost 2 bases, and 1 base had no gene match. The CDR3 DNA follows: TGTGCCAGCAGCTTAGACAGGGGGGAGACCCAGTACTTC. This encodes CASSLDRGETQYF.